What follows describes a single T cell receptor beta chain. CDR1 and CDR2 from the germline V gene are SQVTM and ANQGSEA. J gave up 1 base and V 7 bases, and 7 bases lay outside the gene matches. This CDR3 is 14 amino acids long. Under the authors' procedure: The assay estimated nucleated cells by amplifying reference gene primers. Method: immunoSEQ multiplex PCR; TCRdb's copy keeps in-frame clones and lacks some. That table furnishes V, J and clone size, whereas the DNA furnished D and trimming. This sample yields approximately 190,000 clones, of which nearly 90% are seen a single time; 20% to 25% belongs to the top ten. The data were taken from a study of blood T cell repertoires in COVID-19. Looking at the study overall: Collection of acute and convalescent COVID-19 samples took place in the United States, Italy and Spain. In each case, the material was cDNA or gDNA derived from T cells, B-cell-depleted T cells, or PBMCs.

This sequence joins TRBV29-1 and TRBJ1-1; 9 bases line up with TRBD1. This clonotype was sampled from a man aged 55 to 70 with active or convalescent COVID-19. The sequencing input was peripheral blood. CDR3 sequence reads: CSATGGQTNTEAFF. The CDR3 DNA is TGCAGCGCCACAGGGGGCCAGACGAACACTGAAGCTTTCTTT.